This T cell receptor beta chain was retrieved from a study of T cells in localized non-small cell lung cancer. Here immunoSEQ multiplex PCR was the method, and the copy in TCRdb shows in-frame clones only, minus some. The sample shows about 26,000 clones, 82% of them seen only once. Trimming left V 3 bases short and J 0 bases short, with 13 bases between. Germline V gene lookup returns CDR1 LNHDA and CDR2 SQIVND (reference sequence). The CDR3 spans 16 residues. Findings and caveats of the study: The greatest T cell clonality was found in uninvolved adjacent lung (higher than in tumor). Out of the top 100 tumor clones, a median around 60 were seen in adjacent lung.

This clone was detected once. Its antigen is currently unknown. The specimen was peripheral blood, collected before any cancer treatment. The TCR was taken from a woman aged 35 to 69 with stage I lung adenocarcinoma. This chain links TRBV19 with TRBJ2-3; possibly TRBD2 for D (5 bases). In DNA form, the CDR3 reads TGTGCCAGTAGTATCGGGAACGCCGCTAGCACAGATACGCAGTATTTT. It specifies CASSIGNAASTDTQYF.